This T cell receptor beta chain emerged from a study of blood T cell repertoires in COVID-19. Study overall: There were acute and convalescent COVID-19 samples, and they came from the United States, Italy and Spain. In each case, the material was cDNA or gDNA derived from T cells, B-cell-depleted T cells, or PBMCs.

Source study methods: Nucleated cell number was recorded as an estimate derived from reference gene primer amplification. Assay: immunoSEQ multiplex PCR; the TCRdb copy retains only in-frame clones and omits some. The V and J calls and clone size come from that table; D and trimming were worked out from the DNA. This sample has around 150,000 clones; roughly 85% occur once, and the top ten carry around 3.2%. Germline-derived CDR1 and CDR2 are LGHNA and YSLEER. V shed 1 base and J shed 9 bases, with 4 bases lying between them. The CDR3 loop spans 12 amino acids. The chain combines TRBV4-3 with TRBJ1-6; D not certain. The receptor was isolated from a human donor with acute or convalescent COVID-19. The donor label of this sample is uncertain. Specimen: peripheral blood. In DNA form, the CDR3 reads TGCGCCAGCAGCCAAGTCCTTTCACCCCTCCACTTT. It is translated as CASSQVLSPLHF.